This entry features one T cell receptor (beta chain) sequence. The data were taken from a study of OX40 agonist ivuxolimab in advanced cancers. The overall study: Patient treatment consisted of intravenous ivuxolimab administration every 2 weeks at 0.01 to 10 mg/kg.

CDR1 is MNHNY, CDR2 SVGAGI, per germline (reference sequence). The V gene end was trimmed by 7 bases and the J gene end by 0 bases; junction bases not matched to a gene: 4. The CDR3 loop spans 14 amino acids. Sequencing used immunoSEQ multiplex PCR; TCRdb keeps in-frame clones, though not all of them. Here the sample spans over 80,000 clones, 88% being singletons. The study sampled blood at baseline, cycle 4 day 1, and cycle 7 day 1. The clonotype was recovered from an adult with an advanced solid tumor such as melanoma, head and neck, liver or kidney cancer. The sequenced sample was CD4+ or CD8+ T cells sorted from blood, obtained in a trial of the OX40 agonist ivuxolimab. V is TRBV6-6 and J is TRBJ1-1; 8 bases agree with TRBD1. CDR3 sequence (DNA): TGTGCCAGCAACCTACAGGGGGTGAACACTGAAGCTTTCTTT. This codes for CASNLQGVNTEAFF.